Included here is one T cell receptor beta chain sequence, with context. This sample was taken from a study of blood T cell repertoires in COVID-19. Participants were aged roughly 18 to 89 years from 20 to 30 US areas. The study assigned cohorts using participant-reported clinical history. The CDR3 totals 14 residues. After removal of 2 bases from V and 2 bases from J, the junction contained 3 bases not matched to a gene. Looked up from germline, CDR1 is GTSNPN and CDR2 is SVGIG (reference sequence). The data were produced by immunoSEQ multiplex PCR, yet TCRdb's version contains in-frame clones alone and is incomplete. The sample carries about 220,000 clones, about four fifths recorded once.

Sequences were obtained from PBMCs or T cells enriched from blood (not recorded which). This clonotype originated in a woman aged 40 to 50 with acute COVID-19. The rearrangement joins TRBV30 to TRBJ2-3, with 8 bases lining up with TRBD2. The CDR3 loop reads CAWSIAGNTDTQYF. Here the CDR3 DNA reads TGTGCCTGGAGTATAGCGGGGAACACAGATACGCAGTATTTT.